Below, one T cell receptor beta chain is given with its context. Its antigen is undetermined. The read terminates 3 residues ahead of where the CDR3 ends, so the germline J gene completes it. With 8 bases removed from V and 7 bases from J, the gap between germline ends came to 22 bases. Per germline, CDR1 SGHRS and CDR2 YFSETQ. This CDR3 has 15 amino acids. Sequencing used immunoSEQ multiplex PCR; TCRdb keeps in-frame clones, though not all of them. The sample totals some 14,000 clones. The sample belongs to a study of T cells in women clearing cervical HPV infection. About the research overall: HLA type could not be excluded as a confounder.

Notes on the study in general: Repertoire richness, not evenness, was significantly elevated in CIN3+ cases versus controls.

The chain joins TRBV5-1 to TRBJ2-1, with D maybe TRBD2 (5 bases). The source of this sequence is a woman between 18 and 70 years old with a cervical HPV16 infection that either progressed to CIN3+ or cleared (not recorded which). The sequenced sample was blood buffy coat. The DNA read from the CDR3 is TGCGCCAGTTTCCGAACCGGGGAAGGCGCAAATGAG. Residues: CASFRTGEGANE. The CDR3 reads in full as CASFRTGEGANEQFF.